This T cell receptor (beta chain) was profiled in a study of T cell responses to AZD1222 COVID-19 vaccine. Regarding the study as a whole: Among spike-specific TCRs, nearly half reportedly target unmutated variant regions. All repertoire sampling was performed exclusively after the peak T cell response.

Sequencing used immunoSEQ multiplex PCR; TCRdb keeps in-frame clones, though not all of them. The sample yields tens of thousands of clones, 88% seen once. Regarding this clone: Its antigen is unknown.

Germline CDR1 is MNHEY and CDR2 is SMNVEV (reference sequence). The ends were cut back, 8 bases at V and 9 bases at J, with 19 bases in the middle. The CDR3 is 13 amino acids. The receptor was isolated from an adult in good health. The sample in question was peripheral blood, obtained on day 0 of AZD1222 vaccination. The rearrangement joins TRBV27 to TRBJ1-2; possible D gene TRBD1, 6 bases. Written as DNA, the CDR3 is TGTGCCAGCCGAAGCGGGGGGCAGCAGAGCTACACCTTC. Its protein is CASRSGGQQSYTF.